This TCR delta chain was sequenced in a study of gamma-delta T cells after stem cell transplantation. TCRdb processed the RT-PCR reads again with the CATT caller. Of hundreds of delta-chain clones in the sample, around 40% were seen once. Losses at the gene ends were 2 bases for V and 3 bases for J; bases not matched to a gene: 29. Germline loops: CDR1 TSWWSYY, CDR2 QGS. The CDR3 has 24 amino acids. V gene TRDV1 combines with J gene TRDJ1; 11 bases agree with TRDD3. This receptor was taken from a human donor. It is not recorded whose cells these are; they may come from a transplant donor. The sample was gamma-delta T cells. The CDR3 DNA sequence: TGTGCTCTTGGGGAAGGGCCTTTTCTCCCCGCAATCGACTGGGGGATATGGAGGGCCGATAAACTCATCTTT. As protein: CALGEGPFLPAIDWGIWRADKLIF.